These T cell receptor beta chains were read from a single sample in a study of T cell responses to AZD1222 COVID-19 vaccine. Sequencing used immunoSEQ multiplex PCR; TCRdb keeps in-frame clones, though not all of them. This table has about 260,000 clones, approximately 93% appearing once. The sample in question was peripheral blood, obtained on day 0 of AZD1222 vaccination. Receptors originate from an adult in good health. Both conserved end residues are part of each CDR3. The D gene is left open where the match is weak. Size is omitted from some rows. Given values are once, few, many or a class for expanded clones.

13	TRBV19	-	TRBJ1-2	TRBD1	TGTGCCAGTAGTATGGGACAGTGGTATGGCTACACCTTC	CASSMGQWYGYTF
15	TRBV27	-	TRBJ1-4	TRBD1	TGTGCCAGCAAGGCAGGGGGACCCTTTAATGAAAAACTGTTTTTT	CASKAGGPFNEKLFF
12	TRBV10-3	-	TRBJ2-7	TRBD2	TGTGCCACGGGGGGGGCCTCCCTCGAGCAGTACTTC	CATGGASLEQYF
13	TRBV5-1	-	TRBJ2-5	TRBD2	TGCGCCAGCAGCTGGGAGGGCTGGGAGACCCAGTACTTC	CASSWEGWETQYF
15	TRBV28	-	TRBJ1-5	-	TGTGCCAGCAGTTTTCCCGGGGAGGGCAATCAGCCCCAGCATTTT	CASSFPGEGNQPQHF
14	TRBV28	-	TRBJ1-1	-	TGTGCCAGCAGCCCGCGGTGGCGGAACACTGAAGCTTTCTTT	CASSPRWRNTEAFF
14	TRBV28	-	TRBJ1-2	-	TGTGCCAGCAGAACAGGGTCTGAACCCTATGGCTACACCTTC	CASRTGSEPYGYTF
12	TRBV27	-	TRBJ1-2	TRBD1	TGTGCCAGCAGGGGGACAGGGGGCGGCTACACCTTC	CASRGTGGGYTF
15	TRBV7-9	-	TRBJ1-1	-	TGTGCCAGCAGCCATCGCGGGTCAGGGAACACTGAAGCTTTCTTT	CASSHRGSGNTEAFF
13	TRBV12-5	-	TRBJ2-3	-	TGTGCTAGTGGTTTTGACAACACAGATACGCAGTATTTT	CASGFDNTDTQYF
16	TRBV6-1	-	TRBJ2-7	-	TGTGCCAGCAGTGAAAAGTTGGGACAAGGAGGAATGGAGCAGTACTTC	CASSEKLGQGGMEQYF
15	TRBV5-1	-	TRBJ2-7	TRBD1	TGCGCCAGCAGCCGGACCGGGACAGACTCCTACGAGCAGTACTTC	CASSRTGTDSYEQYF
14	TRBV2	-	TRBJ2-3	-	TGTGCCAGCAGTTTTGTAGGGCCCACAGATACGCAGTATTTT	CASSFVGPTDTQYF
14	TRBV11-2	-	TRBJ1-6	-	TGTGCCAGCAGCCCAGGAGTGGCCGAGTCACCCCTCCACTTT	CASSPGVAESPLHF
15	TRBV27	-	TRBJ2-3	TRBD2	TGTGCCAGCAGTGTTACACTAGCGGGAGTGGATACGCAGTATTTT	CASSVTLAGVDTQYF
9	TRBV2	-	TRBJ2-5	-	TGTGCCCTTCGAGAGACCCAGTACTTC	CALRETQYF
15	TRBV7-8	-	TRBJ1-4	-	TGTGCCAGCAGCTCAACAGGGACCTCTAATGAAAAACTGTTTTTT	CASSSTGTSNEKLFF
14	TRBV4-2	-	TRBJ2-7	-	TGTGCCAGCAGCCAAGAGGCCCCCCACTACGAGCAGTACTTC	CASSQEAPHYEQYF
13	TRBV6-2/TRBV6-3	-	TRBJ2-1	-	TGTGCCAGCAGTCCGTTGGGTAGCAATGAGCAGTTCTTC	CASSPLGSNEQFF
14	TRBV7-8	once	TRBJ1-2	-	TGTGCCAGCAGCCTCGGCCGGGGGTTCTATGGCTACACCTTC	CASSLGRGFYGYTF
14	TRBV28	-	TRBJ1-2	-	TGTGCCAGCAATCCCTTACACCGTAACTATGGCTACACCTTC	CASNPLHRNYGYTF
14	TRBV19	-	TRBJ2-7	-	TGTGCCAGTAGTATTGGGGGGATTGGCTACGAGCAGTACTTC	CASSIGGIGYEQYF
14	TRBV10-2	-	TRBJ1-5	-	TGCGCCAGCAGTCAGTGGACAGCCGGTCAGCCCCAGCATTTT	CASSQWTAGQPQHF
15	TRBV3-1/TRBV3-2	-	TRBJ2-2	-	TGTGCCAGCAGCAATAGGGGGACGAACACCGGGGAGCTGTTTTTT	CASSNRGTNTGELFF
14	TRBV5-1	-	TRBJ2-7	TRBD1	TGCGCCAGCAGCGAGGACAGGGTTAGGTACGAGCAGTACTTC	CASSEDRVRYEQYF
20	TRBV14	few	TRBJ2-7	TRBD2	TGTGCCAGCAGCCAAGGAGGGGTTCGGGACTACCAAACGGCGTTCTACGAGCAGTACTTC	CASSQGGVRDYQTAFYEQYF
16	TRBV4-2	-	TRBJ2-5	TRBD2	TGTGCCAGCAGCCAGAGCGGGGGAACAGTACAAGAGACCCAGTACTTC	CASSQSGGTVQETQYF
12	TRBV5-1	-	TRBJ2-7	-	TGCGCCAGCAGCTCCCCAGAGACAGAGCAGTACTTC	CASSSPETEQYF
15	TRBV18	-	TRBJ2-1	TRBD1	TGTGCCAGCTCTCAACAGGGGTACTCCTACAATGAGCAGTTCTTC	CASSQQGYSYNEQFF
15	TRBV3-1/TRBV3-2	-	TRBJ2-7	TRBD2	TGTGCCAGCAGCCCCCCGGGACTAGCTCCCTACGAGCAGTACTTC	CASSPPGLAPYEQYF
15	TRBV27	few	TRBJ1-2	TRBD1	TGTGCCAGCAGAGCTGAGGGGGCAGGGTGGTATGGCTACACCTTC	CASRAEGAGWYGYTF
13	TRBV27	-	TRBJ1-1	-	TGTGCCAGCAGCCCTGCTTGGGACACTGAAGCTTTCTTT	CASSPAWDTEAFF
16	TRBV7-2	-	TRBJ2-3	TRBD2	TGTGCCAGCAGCTTAGGACTAGCGGGGAACACAGATACGCAGTATTTT	CASSLGLAGNTDTQYF
14	TRBV3-1/TRBV3-2	-	TRBJ1-4	-	TGTGCCAGCAGCGCCGGGACGGTAAATGAAAAACTGTTTTTT	CASSAGTVNEKLFF
14	TRBV9	-	TRBJ2-5	-	TGTGCCAGCAGCGTAGCTCCCAGCCAAGAGACCCAGTACTTC	CASSVAPSQETQYF
15	TRBV9	-	TRBJ2-3	TRBD2	TGTGCCAGCACCCCGGGCGGACTAGGGACAGATACGCAGTATTTT	CASTPGGLGTDTQYF
14	TRBV28	-	TRBJ2-5	-	TGTGCCAGCAGTTCAATAGGGGTAAGGGAGACCCAGTACTTC	CASSSIGVRETQYF
16	TRBV7-6	-	TRBJ2-1	-	TGTGCCAGCAGCTTAGGTATTGGGGGTGGTGTAAATGAGCAGTTCTTC	CASSLGIGGGVNEQFF
13	TRBV6-5	-	TRBJ2-7	-	TGTGCCAGCAGGGGGGGGCCGGACTACGAGCAGTACTTC	CASRGGPDYEQYF
12	TRBV13	-	TRBJ1-1	-	TGTGCCAGCAGCACCAGTATCCCTGAAGCTTTCTTT	CASSTSIPEAFF
14	TRBV15	-	TRBJ2-3	-	TGTGCCACCAGCCTAGACCGGTGGGAAGATACGCAGTATTTT	CATSLDRWEDTQYF
12	TRBV19	-	TRBJ2-7	TRBD1	TGTGCCAGTAGTGAGACAGGGCGCGAGCAGTACTTC	CASSETGREQYF
12	TRBV19	-	TRBJ1-2	-	TGTGCCAGTAGCCTGCGAAACTATGGCTACACCTTC	CASSLRNYGYTF
15	TRBV18	-	TRBJ2-1	-	TGTGCCAGCTCACCTGGCTCTTCGCACTACAATGAGCAGTTCTTC	CASSPGSSHYNEQFF
15	TRBV5-6	-	TRBJ1-4	-	TGTGCCAGCAGCTTGGGTCGGCAGGCTAATGAAAAACTGTTTTTT	CASSLGRQANEKLFF
13	TRBV5-1	-	TRBJ1-1	-	TGCGCCAGCAGCTTCGGATCGAACACTGAAGCTTTCTTT	CASSFGSNTEAFF